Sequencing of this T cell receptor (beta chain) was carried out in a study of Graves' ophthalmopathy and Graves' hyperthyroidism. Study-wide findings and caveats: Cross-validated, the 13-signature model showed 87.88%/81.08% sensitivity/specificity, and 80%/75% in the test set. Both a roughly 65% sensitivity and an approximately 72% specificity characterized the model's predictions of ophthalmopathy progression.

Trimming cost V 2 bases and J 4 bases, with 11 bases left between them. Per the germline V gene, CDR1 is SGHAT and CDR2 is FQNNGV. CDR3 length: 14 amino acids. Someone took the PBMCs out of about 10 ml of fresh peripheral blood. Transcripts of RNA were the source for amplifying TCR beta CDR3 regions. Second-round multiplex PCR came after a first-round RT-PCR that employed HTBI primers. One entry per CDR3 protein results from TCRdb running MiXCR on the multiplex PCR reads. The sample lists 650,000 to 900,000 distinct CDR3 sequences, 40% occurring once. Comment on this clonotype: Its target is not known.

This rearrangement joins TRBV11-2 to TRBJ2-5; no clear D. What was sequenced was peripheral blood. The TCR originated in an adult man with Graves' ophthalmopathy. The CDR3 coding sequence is TGTGCCAGCAGCTTAAGTGGTTGGGGAGAGACCCAGTACTTC. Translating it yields CASSLSGWGETQYF.